The 13 T cell receptor beta chains given below trace back to one sample, sequenced in a study of cytomegalovirus exposure and HLA in healthy donors. Amplification used 60 Vbeta primers and 13 Jbeta primers. Here immunoSEQ multiplex PCR was the method, and the copy in TCRdb shows in-frame clones only, minus some. Here the sample table reports 50,000 to 75,000 clones. Sequencing was done on a sample of PBMCs. The receptors shown here come from a woman aged 18-29 years in good health and CMV-seronegative.

CDR3 in DNA: TGTGCCAGCAGCCAACTCACAGATACGCAGTATTTT. Amino acids: CASSQLTDTQYF. The V and J genes are TRBV14 and TRBJ2-3; no clear D. The V and J ends lost 2 bases and 2 bases respectively, with 2 bases between them. The CDR3 runs to 12 residues. Germline CDR1 reads SGHDN; CDR2 reads FVKESK.

This chain links TRBV18 with TRBJ1-5; D ambiguous. Germline CDR1 is KGHSH and CDR2 is LQKENI. There are 14 residues in the CDR3. With 1 base removed from V and 1 base from J, the gap between germline ends came to 5 bases. In DNA, the CDR3 is TGTGCCAGCTCACCACAGCACAGCAATCAGCCCCAGCATTTT. This sequence encodes CASSPQHSNQPQHF. Using reference TRBV18 and TRBJ1-5 for the parts outside the CDR3, the full variable domain is NAGVMQNPRHLVRRRGQEARLRCSPMKGHSHVYWYRQLPEEGLKFMVYLQKENIIDESGMPKERFSAEFPKEGPSILRIQQVVRGDSAAYFCASSPQHSNQPQHFGDGTRLSIL.

The J gene is TRBJ2-2, the V gene TRBV5-1, with 7 bases aligning to TRBD1. CDR1 is SGHRS and CDR2 is YFSETQ in the germline V gene. CDR3 length: 14 residues. Trimming cost V 5 bases and J 2 bases; bases outside gene matches: 3. This CDR3 reads CASSRDSNTGELFF. The CDR3 DNA follows: TGCGCCAGCAGTCGGGACAGCAACACCGGGGAGCTGTTTTTT.

The rearrangement links TRBV5-1 to TRBJ1-1; 7 nucleotides line up with TRBD1. The ends lost 4 bases at V and 5 bases at J; junction bases unmatched: 11. The CDR3 is 15 amino acids. Germline V gene sequence: CDR1 SGHRS, CDR2 YFSETQ. CDR3 nucleotides: TGCGCCAGCAGCGGACGACAGGGATCGGGGACTGAAGCTTTCTTT. It translates to CASSGRQGSGTEAFF. Together with reference TRBV5-1 and TRBJ1-1, the CDR3 gives the full variable domain: KAGVTQTPRYLIKTRGQQVTLSCSPISGHRSVSWYQQTPGQGLQFLFEYFSETQRNKGNFPGRFSGRQFSNSRSEMNVSTLELGDSALYLCASSGRQGSGTEAFFGQGTRLTVV.

The chain employs TRBV19 and TRBJ2-7; 8 bases line up with TRBD1. The CDR3 covers 15 residues. Germline V gives CDR1 LNHDA, CDR2 SQIVND (reference sequence). V lost 1 base and J lost 2; bases outside the gene matches: 4. The CDR3 is CASSIAWGQAYEQYF. In DNA, the CDR3 is TGTGCCAGTAGTATAGCTTGGGGACAGGCCTACGAGCAGTACTTC.

The V gene is TRBV7-2, the J gene TRBJ2-5; the D is unclear. Per the germline V gene, CDR1 is SGHTA and CDR2 is FQGNSA. The CDR3 is 11 amino acids. V lost 3 bases, J lost 4 bases, and 3 bases lay in between. CDR3 loop: CASSFRETQYF. CDR3 in DNA: TGTGCCAGCAGCTTCCGAGAGACCCAGTACTTC.

The V and J genes are TRBV2 and TRBJ1-4; 9 bases agree with TRBD1. The CDR3 is 14 residues long. V dropped 6 bases and J dropped 7; count of bases not matched to a gene: 6. Germline V lookup: CDR1 SNHLY, CDR2 FYNNEI. The CDR3 DNA sequence: TGTGCCAGCAGGGGGGACAGGGTCCCTGAAAAACTGTTTTTT. Its protein is CASRGDRVPEKLFF. Combining the CDR3 with reference TRBV2 and TRBJ1-4 gives the whole variable domain EPEVTQTPSHQVTQMGQEVILRCVPISNHLYFYWYRQILGQKVEFLVSFYNNEISEKSEIFDDQFSVERPDGSNFTLKIRSTKLEDSAMYFCASRGDRVPEKLFFGSGTQLSVL.

The chain has TRBV2 and TRBJ1-1, with D maybe TRBD1 (6 bases). Germline lookup yields CDR1 SNHLY and CDR2 FYNNEI. V was pared by 6 bases and J by 5 bases, with 19 bases between. The CDR3 is made up of 15 amino acids. The CDR3 sequence is CASRGTTTRETEAFF. Written as DNA, the CDR3 is TGTGCCAGCAGGGGGACAACCACAAGGGAAACTGAAGCTTTCTTT.

The gene calls are TRBV2 and TRBJ1-1; a possible D gene is TRBD1 (5 bases). Germline CDR1 SNHLY, CDR2 FYNNEI. V gave up 4 bases and J gave up 0 bases, with 6 bases separating them. This CDR3 has 13 amino acids. CDR3 DNA sequence: TGTGCCAGCAGTGGACAGATGAACACTGAAGCTTTCTTT. The encoded protein is CASSGQMNTEAFF. Filled out from reference TRBV2 and TRBJ1-1, the complete variable domain reads EPEVTQTPSHQVTQMGQEVILRCVPISNHLYFYWYRQILGQKVEFLVSFYNNEISEKSEIFDDQFSVERPDGSNFTLKIRSTKLEDSAMYFCASSGQMNTEAFFGQGTRLTVV.

V is TRBV6-1 and J is TRBJ2-2, with TRBD1 matching 9 bases. CDR3 length equals 14 residues. The germline gives CDR1 MNHNS, CDR2 SASEGT. The trim removed 6 bases at V and 10 bases at J, leaving 9 bases unmatched. Here the CDR3 DNA reads TGTGCCAGCAGAAAACAGGGGGCGCAGGCGGAGCTGTTTTTT. As protein: CASRKQGAQAELFF.

The chain recombines TRBV5-4 with TRBJ1-1; 8 nucleotides match TRBD1. CDR1 and CDR2 from the germline V gene are SGHNT and YYREEE (reference sequence). The CDR3 is made up of 18 amino acids. Losses at the gene ends were 2 bases for V and 4 bases for J; bases not matched to a gene: 16. The CDR3: CASSLYDGPLTGVTEAFF. DNA for the CDR3: TGTGCCAGCAGCTTATACGATGGCCCTTTGACAGGGGTCACTGAAGCTTTCTTT.

The chain has TRBV5-1 and TRBJ2-7; D is possibly TRBD1 (5 bases). The length of the CDR3 is 15 residues. Trimming stripped 2 bases from V and 9 bases from J, with 21 bases between. Germline V gives CDR1 SGHRS, CDR2 YFSETQ. As DNA, the CDR3 is TGCGCCAGCAGCTTAGCCTCAGGGCAGGTTCTAGGGCAGTACTTC. Its translation: CASSLASGQVLGQYF.

The rearrangement joins TRBV18 to TRBJ2-1; 9 nucleotides match TRBD2. The V segment lost 3 bases and the J segment 8 bases; nucleotides outside the gene matches: 8. CDR3 length: 15 residues. In germline, CDR1 is KGHSH, CDR2 LQKENI. The CDR3 sequence: CASSPPGLARDEQFF. In DNA form, the CDR3 reads TGTGCCAGCTCACCTCCGGGACTAGCAAGGGATGAGCAGTTCTTC. The variable domain in full, completed from reference TRBV18 and TRBJ2-1, reads NAGVMQNPRHLVRRRGQEARLRCSPMKGHSHVYWYRQLPEEGLKFMVYLQKENIIDESGMPKERFSAEFPKEGPSILRIQQVVRGDSAAYFCASSPPGLARDEQFFGPGTRLTVL.